This TCR beta chain was retrieved from a study of response to subunit inactivated influenza vaccine (dated by TCRdb to 2017 to 2018). Broadly, across the study: Deep quantitative T cell receptor repertoire profiling was used in the study to track responses to a trivalent subunit inactivated influenza vaccine.

Overall study outcomes, separate from this receptor: The authors proposed that each seasonal influenza vaccination may bring in only a limited number of new T cells.

Libraries were prepared through RT-PCR. Sequencing took place on an Illumina HiSeq 2500. Through fastp at Q25 and MiXCR, TCRdb rebuilt clones from the public reads, retaining in-frame beta chains. Each CDR3 protein appears once, grouped with its most common genes and DNA. Recorded for this sample are more than 150,000 distinct CDR3 sequences; around 11% of them occurred a single time. The top ten constitute around 33% of the sample. This clonotype was found a few times. The antigen this receptor binds is unknown. No clone much larger than this one lies a single base away; base qualities are absent. Including cysteine and phenylalanine, the CDR3 has 16 amino acids. Only the CDR3 DNA is retained, 48 bases long and in frame from the first base. From V the trimming removes 6 bases and from J it removes 6 bases, while the gene matches leave 14 bases of the junction unaccounted for.

The sequence joins TRBV12-3 or TRBV12-4 to TRBJ2-1; 7 junctional bases match TRBD2. The sample here was CD8+ T cells sorted from PBMCs, taken around 25 months after vaccination. This receptor was taken from a man aged 50-75 years who received an inactivated influenza vaccine. Donor details come from another sample of the same person, matched by shared clones. In nucleotide form, the sequence is TGTGCCAGCAGCAATCCTAGTAGCGGGTCCGGCAATGAGCAGTTCTTC. It encodes CASSNPSSGSGNEQFF.